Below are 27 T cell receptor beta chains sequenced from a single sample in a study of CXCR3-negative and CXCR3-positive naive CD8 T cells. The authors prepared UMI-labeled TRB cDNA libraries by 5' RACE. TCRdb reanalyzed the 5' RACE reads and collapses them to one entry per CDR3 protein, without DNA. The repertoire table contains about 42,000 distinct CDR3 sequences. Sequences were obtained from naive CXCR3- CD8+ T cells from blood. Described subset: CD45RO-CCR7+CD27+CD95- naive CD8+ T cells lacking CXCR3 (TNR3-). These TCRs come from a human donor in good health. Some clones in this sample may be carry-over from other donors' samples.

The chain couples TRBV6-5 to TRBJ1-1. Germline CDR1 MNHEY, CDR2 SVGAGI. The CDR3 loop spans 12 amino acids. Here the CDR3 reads CASSYKNTEAFF.

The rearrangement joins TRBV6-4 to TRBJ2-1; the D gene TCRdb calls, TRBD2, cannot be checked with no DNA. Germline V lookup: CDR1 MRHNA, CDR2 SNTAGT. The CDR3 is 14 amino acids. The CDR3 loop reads CASSPGLSYNEQFF.

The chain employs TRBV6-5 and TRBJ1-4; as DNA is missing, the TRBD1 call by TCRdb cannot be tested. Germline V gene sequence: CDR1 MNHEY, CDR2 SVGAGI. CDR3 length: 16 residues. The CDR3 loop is CASSILPGQGNEKLFF.

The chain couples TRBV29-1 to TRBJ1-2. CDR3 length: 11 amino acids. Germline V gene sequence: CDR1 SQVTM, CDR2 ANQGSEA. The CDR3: CSVEDTGGYTF.

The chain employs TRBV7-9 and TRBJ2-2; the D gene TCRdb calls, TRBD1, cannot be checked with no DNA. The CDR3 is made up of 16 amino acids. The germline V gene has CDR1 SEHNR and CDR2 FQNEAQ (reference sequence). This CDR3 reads CASSFPGQENTGELFF.

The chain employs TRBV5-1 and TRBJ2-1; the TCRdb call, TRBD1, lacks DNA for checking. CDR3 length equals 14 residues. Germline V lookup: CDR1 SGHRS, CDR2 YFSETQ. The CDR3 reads CASSPTGMYNEQFF.

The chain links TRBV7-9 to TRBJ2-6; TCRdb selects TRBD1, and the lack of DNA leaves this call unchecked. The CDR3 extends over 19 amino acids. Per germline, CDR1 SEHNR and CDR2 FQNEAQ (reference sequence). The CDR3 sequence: CASSLPLTGESSGANVLTF.

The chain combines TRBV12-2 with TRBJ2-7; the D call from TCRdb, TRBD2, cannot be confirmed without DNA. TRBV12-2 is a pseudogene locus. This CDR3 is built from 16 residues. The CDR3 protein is CASRLRASGANYEQYF.

The CDR3 here is CASSSGLGPYEQYF. V usage is TRBV27 and J usage is TRBJ2-7; as DNA is missing, the TRBD1 call by TCRdb cannot be tested. Per germline, CDR1 MNHEY and CDR2 SMNVEV (reference sequence). This CDR3 comprises 14 residues.

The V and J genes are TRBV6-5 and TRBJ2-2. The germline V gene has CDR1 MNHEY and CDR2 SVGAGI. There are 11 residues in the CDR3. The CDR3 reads CASSYAGELFF.

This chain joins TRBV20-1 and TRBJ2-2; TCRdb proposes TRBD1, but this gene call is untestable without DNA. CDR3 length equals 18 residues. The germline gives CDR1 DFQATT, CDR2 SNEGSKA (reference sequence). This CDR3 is CSAQSSRGAPANTGELFF.

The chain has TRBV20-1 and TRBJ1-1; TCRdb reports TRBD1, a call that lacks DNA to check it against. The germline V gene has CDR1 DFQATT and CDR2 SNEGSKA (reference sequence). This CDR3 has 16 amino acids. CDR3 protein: CSARSPTGMVVTEAFF.

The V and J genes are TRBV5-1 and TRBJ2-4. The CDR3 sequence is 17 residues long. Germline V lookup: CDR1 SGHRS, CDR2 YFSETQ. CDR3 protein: CASSLASQVNSKNIQYF.

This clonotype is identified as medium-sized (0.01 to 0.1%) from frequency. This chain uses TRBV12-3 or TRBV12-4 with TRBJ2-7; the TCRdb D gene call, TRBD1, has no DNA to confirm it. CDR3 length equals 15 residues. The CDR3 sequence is CASAPQFSGSHEQYF.

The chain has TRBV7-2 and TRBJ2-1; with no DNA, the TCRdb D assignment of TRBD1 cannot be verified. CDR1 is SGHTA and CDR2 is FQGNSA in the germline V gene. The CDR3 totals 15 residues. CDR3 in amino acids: CASSLGGGSYNEQFF.

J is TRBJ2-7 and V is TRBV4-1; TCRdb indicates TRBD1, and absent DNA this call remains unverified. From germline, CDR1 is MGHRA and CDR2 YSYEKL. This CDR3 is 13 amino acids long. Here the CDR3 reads CASSQGPGNEQYF.

The CDR3 loop is CASSRGTGREQFF. The rearrangement uses TRBV9 and TRBJ2-1; the D call of TRBD1 rests on TCRdb alone, since no DNA is present to check it. In germline, CDR1 is SGDLS, CDR2 YYNGEE. This CDR3 spans 13 amino acids.

The CDR3 sequence is CSVYRGRLYGYTF. J is TRBJ1-2 and V is TRBV29-1; TCRdb proposes TRBD1, but this gene call is untestable without DNA. CDR1 is SQVTM and CDR2 is ANQGSEA in the germline V gene. The CDR3 totals 13 residues.

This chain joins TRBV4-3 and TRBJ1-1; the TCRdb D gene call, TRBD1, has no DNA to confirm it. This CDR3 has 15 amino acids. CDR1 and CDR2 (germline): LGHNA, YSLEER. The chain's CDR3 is CASSQPGQGALEAFF.

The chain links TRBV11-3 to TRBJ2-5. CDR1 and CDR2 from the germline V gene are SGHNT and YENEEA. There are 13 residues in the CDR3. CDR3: CASSLDQGETQYF.

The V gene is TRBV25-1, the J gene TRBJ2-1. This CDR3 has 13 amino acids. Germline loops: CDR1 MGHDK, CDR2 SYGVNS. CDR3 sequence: CASNPGLLNEQFF.

The CDR3 reads CSSMDRADTQYF. V gene TRBV20-1 combines with J gene TRBJ2-3. The CDR3 totals 12 residues. CDR1 DFQATT and CDR2 SNEGSKA come from the germline V gene (reference sequence).

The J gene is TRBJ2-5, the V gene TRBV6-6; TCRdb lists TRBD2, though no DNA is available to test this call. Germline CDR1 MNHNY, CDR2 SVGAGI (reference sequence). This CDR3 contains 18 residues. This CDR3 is CASSYSGTSGGYQETQYF.

CDR3 in amino acids: CASSSGQGANYGYTF. The chain joins TRBV7-9 to TRBJ1-2; checking the TCRdb D call of TRBD1 is not possible without DNA. Per the germline V gene, CDR1 is SEHNR and CDR2 is FQNEAQ (reference sequence). CDR3 length equals 15 residues.

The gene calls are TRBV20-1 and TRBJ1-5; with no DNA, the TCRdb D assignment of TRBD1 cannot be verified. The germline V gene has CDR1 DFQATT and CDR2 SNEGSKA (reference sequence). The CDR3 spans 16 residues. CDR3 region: CSARVRGTGSNQPQHF.

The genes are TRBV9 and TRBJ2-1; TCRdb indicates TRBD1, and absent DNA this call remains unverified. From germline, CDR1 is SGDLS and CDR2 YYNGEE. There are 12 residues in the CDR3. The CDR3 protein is CASGRGYNEQFF.

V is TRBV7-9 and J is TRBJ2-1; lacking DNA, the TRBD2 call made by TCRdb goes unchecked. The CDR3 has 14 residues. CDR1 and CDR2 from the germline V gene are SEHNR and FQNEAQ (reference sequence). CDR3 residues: CASSSTRGVDEQFF.